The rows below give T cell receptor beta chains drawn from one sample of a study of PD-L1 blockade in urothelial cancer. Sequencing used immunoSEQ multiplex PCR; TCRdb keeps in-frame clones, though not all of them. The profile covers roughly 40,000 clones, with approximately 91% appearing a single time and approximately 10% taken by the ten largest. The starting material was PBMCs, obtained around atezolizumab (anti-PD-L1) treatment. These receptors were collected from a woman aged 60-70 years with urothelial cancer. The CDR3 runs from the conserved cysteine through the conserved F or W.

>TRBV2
CASGMDRVSEQYF
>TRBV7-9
CASSLGMLAGVFEQYF
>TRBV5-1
CASSLPTVNTEAFF
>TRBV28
CASIRDRGNEQYF
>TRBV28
CASSLFVQGMRETQYF
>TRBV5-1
CASSLLTVSAVKEQYF
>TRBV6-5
CASTSLTVQYF
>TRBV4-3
CASSLYPGLASNEQFF
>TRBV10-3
CAISDTGTEYEQYF
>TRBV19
CASSIFAAGGSYEQYF
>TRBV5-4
CASSLVGDRGLGLFF
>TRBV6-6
CASSYVASGRLYEQYF
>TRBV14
CASSQERVTDTQYF
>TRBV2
CASSEGGWGDKNIQYF
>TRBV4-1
CASSQDVRGNEQYF
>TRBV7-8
CASSFMTGLNQPQHF
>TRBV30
CAWSVRRAEGYTF
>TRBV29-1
CSAQGAFNQPQHF
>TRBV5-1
CASSLQPNTGELFF
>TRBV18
CASSPRAGGPSYEQYF
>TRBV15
CATSRDRQGARETQYF
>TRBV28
CASSPAGTGGYGYTF
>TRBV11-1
CASSLWTSAHNEQFF
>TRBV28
CASSLGGRGDDFF
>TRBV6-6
CASSNRQGLTGELFF
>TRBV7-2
CASSFRDRGRGYTF
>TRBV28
CASSLSGTLGSYEQYF
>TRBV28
CASSTRLRSYNEQFF